Listed here are 14 T cell receptor beta chains from one sample, sequenced in a study of long-term antiretroviral therapy in people with HIV. Researchers ran immunoSEQ v3.0 at survey level. The protocol was immunoSEQ multiplex PCR, while the TCRdb copy is restricted to in-frame clones and leaves out a portion. This sample has 15,000 to 20,000 clones, with 88% found just once. Sequencing was performed on unsorted PBMCs, taken 6.9 years after starting antiretroviral therapy. These receptor sequences come from a middle-aged man with HIV.

The V gene is TRBV10-3, the J gene TRBJ2-7; D is perhaps TRBD1 (6 bases). Deletions cut 4 bases from V and 3 bases from J, with 7 bases between. CDR1 is ENHRY, CDR2 SYGVKD, per germline. The CDR3 contains 12 residues. The CDR3: CAISGTDYEQYF. CDR3 sequence (DNA): TGTGCCATCAGTGGGACAGACTACGAGCAGTACTTC.

The J gene is TRBJ2-7, the V gene TRBV11-2; D is perhaps TRBD1 (6 bases). Germline CDR1 and CDR2: SGHAT and FQNNGV. CDR3 size: 14 residues. Deletions cut 6 bases from V and 0 bases from J, with 12 bases between. The CDR3 protein is CASSPGQFSYEQYF. The CDR3 DNA reads as TGTGCCAGCAGTCCCGGACAGTTCTCCTACGAGCAGTACTTC.

As DNA, the CDR3 is TGTGCCAGCTCACCGAACACCAACTACGAGCAGTACTTC. Amino acids: CASSPNTNYEQYF. This sequence joins TRBV18 and TRBJ2-7; D remains unclear. Germline V gene data show CDR1 as KGHSH and CDR2 as LQKENI. The V end lost 3 bases, the J end lost 3 bases, and 9 bases lay between the germline ends. There are 13 residues in the CDR3.

The chain employs TRBV6-5 and TRBJ2-3; D unclear. Germline V gives CDR1 MNHEY, CDR2 SVGAGI. The CDR3 runs 15 residues. V was cut by 3 bases and J by 0 bases, with 10 bases left in between. The CDR3 coding sequence is TGTGCCAGCAGTTATGCCGTGGGTAGCACAGATACGCAGTATTTT. Translating it yields CASSYAVGSTDTQYF.

This clone came up once. The rearrangement joins TRBV28 to TRBJ2-5; 11 bases are shared with TRBD2. CDR1 is MDHEN, CDR2 SYDVKM, per germline. The CDR3 is 14 residues long. V lost 2 bases, J lost 4 bases, and 0 bases stayed unmatched. The DNA of the CDR3 is TGTGCCAGCAGTTTACTAGCGGGAGGAGAGACCCAGTACTTC. Its translation: CASSLLAGGETQYF.

The chain joins TRBV13 to TRBJ2-3; 10 nucleotides line up with TRBD2. V shed 3 bases and J 4 bases; nucleotides not matched to a gene: 19. Per germline, CDR1 PRHDT and CDR2 FYEKMQ (reference sequence). The CDR3 consists of 20 residues. The CDR3 sequence is CASSFGQGALTSGAADTQYF. Written as DNA, the CDR3 is TGTGCCAGCAGCTTTGGTCAGGGGGCGCTTACTAGCGGGGCGGCAGATACGCAGTATTTT.

The chain is built from TRBV19 and TRBJ2-5; D perhaps matches TRBD1 (6 bases). This CDR3 has 14 amino acids. The V gene lost 2 bases and the J gene lost 4 bases, with 11 bases spanning the gap. CDR1 LNHDA and CDR2 SQIVND come from the germline V gene (reference sequence). CDR3 amino acids: CASSIQGRGETQYF. CDR3 bases: TGTGCCAGTAGTATACAGGGGAGAGGAGAGACCCAGTACTTC. The full variable domain, with the rest looked up from reference TRBV19 and TRBJ2-5, is DGGITQSPKYLFRKEGQNVTLSCEQNLNHDAMYWYRQDPGQGLRLIYYSQIVNDFQKGDIAEGYSVSREKKESFPLTVTSAQKNPTAFYLCASSIQGRGETQYFGPGTRLLVL.

The chain is built from TRBV10-1 and TRBJ2-1; 9 positions agree with TRBD2. With 10 bases clipped from V and 8 bases from J, the junction kept 6 bases outside the gene matches. The CDR3 covers 12 residues. The V gene's germline CDR1 is WNHNN and CDR2 SYGVQD (reference sequence). The CDR3 sequence: CANRLAVDEQFF. CDR3 sequence (DNA): TGCGCCAACCGACTAGCGGTCGATGAGCAGTTCTTC.

V gene TRBV30 combines with J gene TRBJ2-5, with a possible D match to TRBD1 (6 bases). In germline, CDR1 is GTSNPN, CDR2 SVGIG (reference sequence). V was trimmed by 5 bases and J by 1 base, leaving 11 bases between them. The CDR3 runs to 13 residues. This chain's CDR3 is CAWAADSQETQYF. The CDR3 region has the DNA TGTGCCTGGGCCGCGGACAGCCAAGAGACCCAGTACTTC.

The rearrangement links TRBV28 to TRBJ2-6; the D is unclear. Looked up from germline, CDR1 is MDHEN and CDR2 is SYDVKM. V lost 3 bases to trimming and J lost 1 base, with 10 bases between them. The CDR3 extends over 16 amino acids. The DNA for the CDR3 is TGTGCCAGCAGTTTGTCCGGCCCATCTGGGGCCAACGTCCTGACTTTC. It translates to CASSLSGPSGANVLTF.

V is TRBV9 and J is TRBJ2-7; no clear D gene. CDR1 SGDLS and CDR2 YYNGEE come from the germline V gene. V was trimmed by 4 bases and J by 7 bases, leaving 21 bases between them. The length of the CDR3 is 15 residues. Written as DNA, the CDR3 is TGTGCCAGCAGCCCCACACCGGGTTCGGTAGGAGAGCAGTACTTC. It specifies CASSPTPGSVGEQYF. Drawing the rest from reference TRBV9 and TRBJ2-7, the complete variable domain is DSGVTQTPKHLITATGQRVTLRCSPRSGDLSVYWYQQSLDQGLQFLIQYYNGEERAKGNILERFSAQQFPDLHSELNLSSLELGDSALYFCASSPTPGSVGEQYFGPGTRLTVT.

The chain recombines TRBV19 with TRBJ1-5, with a possible D match to TRBD1 (6 bases). The CDR3 loop spans 16 amino acids. Trimming cost V 5 bases and J 3 bases, with 17 bases left between them. CDR1 and CDR2 from the germline V gene are LNHDA and SQIVND (reference sequence). The CDR3 region has the DNA TGTGCCAGTAGTCGGAGACAGGCCTTGTCCAATCAGCCCCAGCATTTT. It yields the protein CASSRRQALSNQPQHF.

This clone was counted once. The chain has TRBV19 and TRBJ1-5; 8 positions match TRBD1. The CDR3 contains 15 residues. The V segment lost 6 bases and the J segment 4 bases; nucleotides outside the gene matches: 8. CDR1 and CDR2 (germline): LNHDA, SQIVND (reference sequence). The CDR3 bases are TGTGCCAGTAGAACCGGACAGGGACAAAATCAGCCCCAGCATTTT. Amino acid sequence: CASRTGQGQNQPQHF.

This rearrangement joins TRBV6-6 to TRBJ1-3; no clear D. With 5 bases removed from V and 1 base from J, the gap between germline ends came to 12 bases. Germline V gives CDR1 MNHNY, CDR2 SVGAGI (reference sequence). CDR3 length equals 15 residues. In DNA form, the CDR3 reads TGTGCCAGCAGTCCAACAGCGGCTTCTGGAAACACCATATATTTT. Translated: CASSPTAASGNTIYF.